Presented here are 6 T cell receptor beta chains from one specimen sequenced in a study of OX40 agonist ivuxolimab in advanced cancers. Profiled with immunoSEQ multiplex PCR; TCRdb holds only in-frame clones, not every one. This sample has around 18,000 clones, with more than 65% found just once. Sequencing was performed on CD4+ or CD8+ T cells sorted from blood, taken in a trial of the OX40 agonist ivuxolimab. The receptors stem from an adult with an advanced solid tumor such as melanoma, head and neck, liver or kidney cancer.

The rearrangement links TRBV28 to TRBJ2-1; 7 positions agree with TRBD2. CDR1 is MDHEN, CDR2 SYDVKM, per germline. With V trimmed by 4 bases and J by 4 bases, 10 bases remained unmatched. The CDR3 has 16 amino acids. Written as DNA, the CDR3 is TGTGCCAGCAGTTCCCCGTTGGCGGGAGATTACAATGAGCAGTTCTTC. Encoded protein: CASSSPLAGDYNEQFF.

This clone was observed a handful of times. V usage is TRBV6-5 and J usage is TRBJ1-1; 7 positions agree with TRBD1. Per germline, CDR1 MNHEY and CDR2 SVGAGI. The CDR3 totals 15 residues. V lost 1 base to trimming and J lost 1 base; unmatched junction nucleotides: 3. CDR3 loop: CASSYLDRANTEAFF. The CDR3 DNA reads as TGTGCCAGCAGTTACTTAGACAGGGCGAACACTGAAGCTTTCTTT.

This clone turned up a few times. The rearrangement links TRBV19 to TRBJ2-7, with D perhaps matching TRBD1 or TRBD2 (5 bases each). The CDR3 runs 16 residues. V lost 5 bases and J lost 0, with 17 bases in between. CDR1 LNHDA and CDR2 SQIVND come from the germline V gene (reference sequence). The DNA of the CDR3 is TGTGCCAGTAGTTCCTCCCCCGGGACCTTCTCCTACGAGCAGTACTTC. Encoded protein: CASSSSPGTFSYEQYF. The whole variable domain, filled in from reference TRBV19 and TRBJ2-7, reads DGGITQSPKYLFRKEGQNVTLSCEQNLNHDAMYWYRQDPGQGLRLIYYSQIVNDFQKGDIAEGYSVSREKKESFPLTVTSAQKNPTAFYLCASSSSPGTFSYEQYFGPGTRLTVT.

The genes are TRBV4-2 and TRBJ2-7, with D perhaps matching TRBD2 (6 bases). The V gene's germline CDR1 is LGHNA and CDR2 YNFKEQ. The CDR3 totals 14 residues. V was shortened by 5 bases and J by 0 bases, with 11 bases between the two germline ends. The CDR3 sequence is CASSAEDYSYEQYF. The CDR3 DNA is TGTGCCAGCAGCGCGGAGGACTACTCCTACGAGCAGTACTTC.

The chain combines TRBV28 with TRBJ2-7; TRBD2 might be the D (6 bases). The germline V gene encodes CDR1 MDHEN and CDR2 SYDVKM. V shed 1 base and J shed 2 bases, with 12 bases lying between them. CDR3 length equals 15 residues. CDR3 sequence (DNA): TGTGCCAGCAGTTTATTCGGGACTGGTGCCTACGAGCAGTACTTC. Encoded protein: CASSLFGTGAYEQYF.

This clone appeared once. The V gene is TRBV5-8, the J gene TRBJ1-1; perhaps TRBD1 as D (5 bases). The CDR3 sequence is 14 residues long. In germline, CDR1 is SGHTS, CDR2 YDEGEE. CDR3 loop: CESQGPLGRTEAFF. CDR3 DNA sequence: TGTGAGTCGCAGGGCCCCCTAGGAAGGACTGAAGCTTTCTTT.